This TCR beta chain was sequenced for a study of CD8+CD57+ T cells in acquired aplastic anemia. At the level of the study: DNA recovered from sorted CD4+ and CD8+ cells had a mean of 3.2 ug. Healthy donor sequencing depth: 10 million to 10.8 million CD4+, approximately 12 million CD8+ reads.

The CDR3 loop spans 11 amino acids. V was trimmed by 6 bases and J by 10 bases, leaving 15 bases between them. Per germline, CDR1 DFQATT and CDR2 SNEGSKA (reference sequence). It was genomic DNA that served as the template for profiling TCR beta VDJ and CDR3. One entry per CDR3 protein, called by TCRdb with MiXCR from the reads. The data contain around 180,000 distinct CDR3 sequences, just under 65% of them seen just once; the ten biggest clones take up under 60%. About this clonotype: What it binds is unknown.

Overall study results and limits: CD8+ Simpson's diversity in patients was not significantly different from that in controls. The same twenty-nine CD8+ CDR3 sequences occurred in patients and in controls.

The clonotype originates from a human donor in good health. Sequences were obtained from sorted CD4+, CD8+, or CD8+CD57+ T cells (not recorded which) from PBMCs. V and J are TRBV20-1 and TRBJ2-5; a weak D match, TRBD1 (6 bases). The CDR3 loop is CSAGQRVDQYF. CDR3 in DNA: TGCAGTGCCGGACAGAGGGTGGACCAGTACTTC.